A single T cell receptor (beta chain) is shown here with its context. Its target is unknown. The sample belongs to a study of shared clonotypes between healthy human individuals. About the study: Each donor had three CD4 naive, three CD4 memory, two CD8 naive and one CD8 memory plate. Whole-study findings and limits: Genetic and exposure-history diversity was limited by the few donors. Naive subsets typically showed greater estimated richness than memory subsets. Rarefaction revealed incomplete sorted-subset sequencing despite large depth.

Libraries were prepared by immunoSEQ multiplex PCR; TCRdb keeps only in-frame clonotypes and omits some of them. The table lists roughly 380,000 clones, about 97% of them singletons. Deletions cut 6 bases from V and 6 bases from J, with 9 bases between. This CDR3 has 11 residues. CDR1 SQVTM and CDR2 ANQGSEA come from the germline V gene. Source material: memory CD8+ T cells sorted from blood. Subset indicated: CD45RO+ cells pooled with CCR7-negative TemRA cells. This chain connects TRBV29-1 to TRBJ2-1; D is unclear. The receptor's source is a man younger than 45 in good health. CDR3 nucleotide sequence: TGCAGCGTGGCTTACAGCAATGAGCAGTTCTTC. Encoded protein: CSVAYSNEQFF.